This passage covers 14 T cell receptor beta chains from one sample sequenced in a study of identical twins. MiXCR, applied by TCRdb to the 5' RACE reads, yields one record per CDR3 protein. The sample lists 650,000 to 750,000 distinct CDR3 sequences; less than 25% were seen once. This sample also appeared in a second study, on T cells expressing NK-cell markers.

Sequenced input: PBMCs. The receptors were gathered from a woman between 18 and 29 years old in good health.

The V gene is TRBV7-8, the J gene TRBJ2-5; 7 positions agree with TRBD2. This CDR3 spans 17 amino acids. Germline values: CDR1 SGHVS, CDR2 FQNEAQ. With 0 bases clipped from V and 6 bases from J, the junction kept 13 bases outside the gene matches. DNA of the CDR3: TGTGCCAGCAGCTTAGCGGGGGGAGGGCAGGGCTTGAAGACCCAGTACTTC. Residues: CASSLAGGGQGLKTQYF.

This chain links TRBV15 with TRBJ2-3, with TRBD2 matching over 15 bases. Germline V CDR1 and CDR2: LNHNV, YYDKDF (reference sequence). J lost 5 bases, V lost 5 bases, and 8 bases had no gene match. The CDR3 extends over 17 amino acids. The CDR3 here is CATSARTSGRAQDTQYF. CDR3 DNA: TGTGCCACCAGCGCCCGGACTAGCGGGAGGGCCCAAGATACGCAGTATTTT. Together with reference TRBV15 and TRBJ2-3, the CDR3 gives the full variable domain: DAMVIQNPRYQVTQFGKPVTLSCSQTLNHNVMYWYQQKSSQAPKLLFHYYDKDFNNEADTPDNFQSRRPNTSFCFLDIRSPGLGDTAMYLCATSARTSGRAQDTQYFGPGTRLTVL.

The rearrangement uses TRBV18 and TRBJ2-1; D remains unclear. The CDR3 length is 14 residues. From germline, CDR1 is KGHSH and CDR2 LQKENI. Trimming pared 1 base from V and 5 bases from J, leaving 9 bases between. The CDR3 DNA reads TGTGCCAGCTCACCACGGCACGGCGACAATGAGCAGTTCTTC. The encoded protein is CASSPRHGDNEQFF.

The CDR3 DNA sequence: TGTGCCAGCAGGGAATTACAGGGGGCCGCTTCACCCCTCCACTTT. Residues: CASRELQGAASPLHF. The V and J genes are TRBV6-1 and TRBJ1-6; 9 bases are a match to TRBD1. The CDR3 sequence is 15 residues long. V dropped 6 bases and J dropped 9; count of bases not matched to a gene: 9. Germline assignment: CDR1 MNHNS and CDR2 SASEGT.

This clonotype was counted at least ten times. The CDR3 region is CASSLAGRRGSSYEQYF. The CDR3 DNA reads TGTGCCAGCAGCTTAGCGGGCCGCAGGGGCAGCTCCTACGAGCAGTACTTC. The chain recombines TRBV7-2 with TRBJ2-7; D is possibly TRBD1 (6 bases). CDR1 is SGHTA, CDR2 FQGNSA, per germline. The CDR3 has 17 amino acids. V lost 0 bases and J lost 0, with 15 bases in between. Full variable domain (missing parts from reference TRBV7-2 and TRBJ2-7): GAGVSQSPSNKVTEKGKDVELRCDPISGHTALYWYRQSLGQGLEFLIYFQGNSAPDKSGLPSDRFSAERTGGSVSTLTIQRTQQEDSAVYLCASSLAGRRGSSYEQYFGPGTRLTVT.

The chain employs TRBV18 and TRBJ1-4; D remains ambiguous. V lost 6 bases, J lost 7 bases, and 21 bases lay in between. The CDR3 totals 16 residues. Germline V lookup: CDR1 KGHSH, CDR2 LQKENI. The CDR3 bases are TGTGCCAGCTCCAACCAGGACGGGAGCTACGTTGAAAAACTGTTTTTT. Translating it yields CASSNQDGSYVEKLFF. Drawing the rest from reference TRBV18 and TRBJ1-4, the complete variable domain is NAGVMQNPRHLVRRRGQEARLRCSPMKGHSHVYWYRQLPEEGLKFMVYLQKENIIDESGMPKERFSAEFPKEGPSILRIQQVVRGDSAAYFCASSNQDGSYVEKLFFGSGTQLSVL.

V gene TRBV19 combines with J gene TRBJ2-5, with D perhaps matching TRBD1 (6 bases). This CDR3 is 14 amino acids long. Between the trimmed V and J ends, which lost 4 bases and 5 bases, there was a span of 14 bases. The germline CDR1 and CDR2 sequences are LNHDA and SQIVND (reference sequence). Here the CDR3 reads CASSTTGSVETQYF. In DNA form, the CDR3 reads TGTGCCAGTAGTACGACAGGTAGTGTTGAGACCCAGTACTTC.

As to this clonotype: The junction departs from germline at one end; a sequencing error may be responsible. The chain couples TRBV7-2 to TRBJ2-7, with 8 bases fitting TRBD1. CDR1 and CDR2 from the germline V gene are SGHTA and FQGNSA. There are 12 residues in the CDR3. The CDR3 DNA sequence: TGTGCCAGCAGCTCGTACAGGGGGAGGTACGACTTC. This codes for CASSSYRGRYDF.

This clonotype has a handful of counts. Compared with germline, one end of the junction differs, possibly owing to a read error. The chain employs TRBV7-7 and TRBJ2-3; D ambiguous. The CDR3 spans 19 residues. Germline values: CDR1 SSHAT, CDR2 FNYEAQ (reference sequence). The CDR3 DNA follows: TGTGCTAGCAGCTTAGCATCAGACCCCGTACCTATTTGCACAGATACGCAGTATTTT. This gives the protein CASSLASDPVPICTDTQYF.

This clonotype was seen more than once but under ten times. The V and J genes are TRBV10-1 and TRBJ2-7; D not resolved. The CDR3 totals 14 residues. Looked up from germline, CDR1 is WNHNN and CDR2 is SYGVQD (reference sequence). The ends were cut back, 0 bases at V and 0 bases at J, with 6 bases in the middle. CDR3 sequence reads: CASSESSDSYEQYF. For the CDR3, the DNA is TGCGCCAGCAGTGAGTCCTCCGACTCCTACGAGCAGTACTTC.

This chain links TRBV20-1 with TRBJ2-5, with D uncertain. CDR1 is DFQATT, CDR2 SNEGSKA, per germline (reference sequence). This CDR3 contains 13 residues. Deletions cut 3 bases from V and 3 bases from J, with 11 bases between. The CDR3 loop is CSARILPEETQYF. The CDR3 region has the DNA TGCAGTGCTAGGATACTCCCTGAAGAGACCCAGTACTTC.

A few counts support this clonotype. V and J are TRBV5-1 and TRBJ2-7, with 11 positions matching TRBD1. Trimming removed 3 bases from V and 3 bases from J; junction bases left unmatched: 11. The V gene's germline CDR1 is SGHRS and CDR2 YFSETQ. CDR3 size: 17 residues. The CDR3 nucleotides are TGCGCCAGCAGCTCACTATCGGACAGGGGGCTTAACTACGAGCAGTACTTC. Amino acid sequence: CASSSLSDRGLNYEQYF.

This clonotype showed up many times. The gene calls are TRBV7-2 and TRBJ1-5; D gene uncertain. The CDR3 runs to 12 residues. Trimming took 4 bases from V and 7 from J, leaving 8 bases between them. Germline V lookup: CDR1 SGHTA, CDR2 FQGNSA. Here the CDR3 DNA reads TGTGCCAGCAGCTCCCAAACCCAGCCCCAGCATTTT. As protein: CASSSQTQPQHF.

This chain connects TRBV20-1 to TRBJ2-3, with 9 bases identical to TRBD2. Germline trimming cut 3 bases from V and 4 bases from J; bases unmatched to any gene: 11. Germline assignment: CDR1 DFQATT and CDR2 SNEGSKA (reference sequence). This CDR3 has 16 residues. CDR3 sequence: CSASALSGGLPDTQYF. CDR3 DNA: TGCAGTGCTAGTGCCCTCAGCGGGGGGTTACCAGATACGCAGTATTTT.